Below, 27 T cell receptor beta chains from the same sample are listed, as sequenced in a study of beta chain features in type 1 diabetes. Every isolated RNA sample was fully reverse transcribed, so sequencing captured expressed TCRB transcripts. Clones were read by immunoSEQ multiplex PCR, and TCRdb kept only the in-frame ones, dropping some. The data show about 230,000 clones, roughly 9.6% seen once. Sequences were obtained from naive CD4+ T cells from blood. The receptors shown here come from a woman younger than 35 in good health.

The table lists this clone with many counts. V gene TRBV4-2 combines with J gene TRBJ2-3; perhaps TRBD1 as D (6 bases). Trimming took off 0 bases at V and 2 bases at J, with 12 bases between the two ends. Germline CDR1 LGHNA, CDR2 YNFKEQ. The CDR3 is 16 residues long. In nucleotides, the CDR3 is TGTGCCAGCAGCCAAGATCCCAACAGGGACACAGATACGCAGTATTTT. Encoded protein: CASSQDPNRDTDTQYF.

This clone was found a few times. The chain carries TRBV6-6 and TRBJ2-4; D unclear. Trimming pared 7 bases from V and 0 bases from J, leaving 13 bases between. Germline V CDR1 and CDR2: MNHNY, SVGAGI (reference sequence). The CDR3 contains 15 residues. The CDR3 coding sequence is TGTGCCAGCACCCAGGCACTTCTAGCCAAAAACATTCAGTACTTC. This translates into CASTQALLAKNIQYF.

This clone turned up a few times. The chain links TRBV29-1 to TRBJ1-4; 8 bases line up with TRBD1. Germline CDR1 SQVTM, CDR2 ANQGSEA. The CDR3 has 12 amino acids. V dropped 4 bases and J dropped 8; count of bases not matched to a gene: 3. This CDR3 reads CSVGGQEEKLFF. CDR3 DNA: TGCAGCGTTGGGGGACAGGAAGAAAAACTGTTTTTT.

The chain links TRBV5-1 to TRBJ2-3; 10 bases are a match to TRBD2. J lost 2 bases, V lost 5 bases, and 5 bases had no gene match. Germline CDR1 and CDR2: SGHRS and YFSETQ. The CDR3 has 15 residues. CDR3: CASRPSGRLTDTQYF. The DNA for the CDR3 is TGCGCCAGCAGGCCTAGCGGGAGACTCACAGATACGCAGTATTTT.

This chain joins TRBV23-1 and TRBJ1-1; the match to TRBD1 covers 7 bases. TRBV23-1 counts as an open reading frame of uncertain function. V shed 3 bases and J 6 bases; nucleotides not matched to a gene: 19. The CDR3 has 18 amino acids. CDR3 sequence (DNA): TGCGCCAGCAGTCACTACCGCCGGCAGGGGGAAGTATTCTCTGAAGCTTTCTTT. It codes for CASSHYRRQGEVFSEAFF.

This clone was detected only a few times. The chain carries TRBV18 and TRBJ2-7; D is possibly TRBD1 (5 bases). CDR1 is KGHSH and CDR2 is LQKENI in the germline V gene. Between the trimmed V and J ends, which lost 4 bases and 1 base, there was a span of 8 bases. The CDR3 has 13 residues. In nucleotides, the CDR3 is TGTGCCAGCTCACTTGACAGTTCCTACGAGCAGTACTTC. Its protein is CASSLDSSYEQYF. The variable domain in full, with the rest retrieved from reference TRBV18 and TRBJ2-7, is NAGVMQNPRHLVRRRGQEARLRCSPMKGHSHVYWYRQLPEEGLKFMVYLQKENIIDESGMPKERFSAEFPKEGPSILRIQQVVRGDSAAYFCASSLDSSYEQYFGPGTRLTVT.

This clone was seen only a few times. This chain uses TRBV30 with TRBJ1-1; D is unclear. Between the trimmed V and J ends, which lost 5 bases and 1 base, there was a span of 17 bases. The CDR3 runs to 15 residues. Germline values: CDR1 GTSNPN, CDR2 SVGIG (reference sequence). CDR3: CAWEIKQIKNTEAFF. Written as DNA, the CDR3 is TGTGCCTGGGAGATTAAACAGATAAAGAACACTGAAGCTTTCTTT.

This clone has just a few counts. The V call is TRBV2, the J call TRBJ2-7; 10 nucleotides align to TRBD1. The CDR3 has 13 residues. V shed 6 bases and J 12 bases; nucleotides not matched to a gene: 11. Per germline, CDR1 SNHLY and CDR2 FYNNEI. In DNA form, the CDR3 reads TGTGCCAGCAGCCCCATCGACAGGGGGCCTCTGTACTTC. Encoded protein: CASSPIDRGPLYF.

The chain couples TRBV5-1 to TRBJ2-7; TRBD2 might be the D (5 bases). V lost 0 bases and J lost 5, with 9 bases in between. CDR1 is SGHRS and CDR2 is YFSETQ in the germline V gene. The CDR3 length is 13 residues. The CDR3 loop reads CASSLEGADEQYF. The CDR3, as DNA: TGCGCCAGCAGCTTGGAAGGAGCGGACGAGCAGTACTTC. Drawing the rest from reference TRBV5-1 and TRBJ2-7, the complete variable domain is KAGVTQTPRYLIKTRGQQVTLSCSPISGHRSVSWYQQTPGQGLQFLFEYFSETQRNKGNFPGRFSGRQFSNSRSEMNVSTLELGDSALYLCASSLEGADEQYFGPGTRLTVT.

This clone was seen a handful of times. The CDR3 DNA is TGTGCCTGGAGGGACCCTGGACAGCCACCCCGTGGCTACACCTTC. Amino acid sequence: CAWRDPGQPPRGYTF. The V and J genes are TRBV30 and TRBJ1-2, with D possibly TRBD1 on 6 matching bases. The germline V gene encodes CDR1 GTSNPN and CDR2 SVGIG (reference sequence). Trimming cost V 3 bases and J 7 bases, with 21 bases left between them. The CDR3 length is 15 residues.

The J gene is TRBJ1-5, the V gene TRBV27, with no clear D. V gave up 3 bases and J gave up 7 bases, with 10 bases separating them. CDR1 is MNHEY and CDR2 is SMNVEV in the germline V gene (reference sequence). The CDR3 spans 13 residues. CDR3 protein: CASSFSGTQPQHF. The CDR3 DNA reads as TGTGCCAGCAGTTTCTCAGGTACACAGCCCCAGCATTTT.

This rearrangement joins TRBV30 to TRBJ2-5; 7 bases fit TRBD2. Germline values: CDR1 GTSNPN, CDR2 SVGIG (reference sequence). CDR3 length: 15 residues. V dropped 0 bases and J dropped 4; count of bases not matched to a gene: 8. The CDR3 region has the DNA TGTGCCTGGAGTGTAGAGCAAGCGGGAAGAGAGACCCAGTACTTC. This codes for CAWSVEQAGRETQYF. Full variable domain (remainder filled in from reference TRBV30 and TRBJ2-5): SQTIHQWPATLVQPVGSPLSLECTVEGTSNPNLYWYRQAAGRGLQLLFYSVGIGQISSEVPQNLSASRPQDRQFILSSKKLLLSDSGFYLCAWSVEQAGRETQYFGPGTRLLVL.

CDR3 sequence (DNA): TGTGCCAGCAGTGAGAGGGCTAATACGCAGTATTTT. Encoded protein: CASSERANTQYF. The V gene is TRBV2, the J gene TRBJ2-3; a weak D match, TRBD2 (5 bases). This CDR3 has 12 residues. The germline V gene has CDR1 SNHLY and CDR2 FYNNEI. V dropped 3 bases and J dropped 7 bases, with 8 bases sitting between them.

This clone occurred a few times. The J gene is TRBJ2-7, the V gene TRBV18; TRBD1 might be the D (6 bases). The germline V gene encodes CDR1 KGHSH and CDR2 LQKENI. The length of the CDR3 is 16 residues. V lost 2 bases to trimming and J lost 6 bases, with 20 bases between them. The CDR3 is CASSPSQGQTVPEQYF. DNA of the CDR3: TGTGCCAGCTCACCATCCCAGGGGCAGACGGTCCCCGAGCAGTACTTC.

The chain links TRBV6-1 to TRBJ2-5; D gene uncertain. This CDR3 spans 12 amino acids. Trimming cost V 5 bases and J 4 bases, with 8 bases left between them. Germline values: CDR1 MNHNS, CDR2 SASEGT. DNA for the CDR3: TGTGCCAGCAGTCCTAGAGTAGAGACCCAGTACTTC. This sequence encodes CASSPRVETQYF.

This clone was found a few times. The chain carries TRBV2 and TRBJ1-1, with TRBD1 as a possible D gene (6 bases). The CDR3 spans 15 residues. Trimming took 6 bases from V and 2 from J, leaving 16 bases between them. CDR1 and CDR2 (germline): SNHLY, FYNNEI. CDR3 coding DNA: TGTGCCAGCAGATTAGCGCCGGACAGAAACACTGAAGCTTTCTTT. Its protein is CASRLAPDRNTEAFF.

This chain connects TRBV2 to TRBJ2-5; maybe TRBD1 (7 bases). Trimming shortened V by 3 bases and J by 1 base, and 15 bases separated the two germline ends. Germline V gene lookup returns CDR1 SNHLY and CDR2 FYNNEI. The CDR3 runs 16 residues. The DNA for the CDR3 is TGTGCCAGCAGTGATGCGGGACAGAGGTTCCAAGAGACCCAGTACTTC. Protein sequence: CASSDAGQRFQETQYF.

This clone was seen a few times. The chain joins TRBV5-1 to TRBJ2-7; 14 bases match TRBD2. In germline, CDR1 is SGHRS, CDR2 YFSETQ. After removal of 4 bases from V and 0 bases from J, the junction contained 3 bases not matched to a gene. The CDR3 is made up of 16 amino acids. The CDR3 nucleotides are TGCGCCAGCAGCACCGGGACTAGCGGGGGCTCCTACGAGCAGTACTTC. Encoded protein: CASSTGTSGGSYEQYF.

This clone was detected only a few times. The chain joins TRBV19 to TRBJ2-1, with TRBD2 identical over 9 bases. V shed 7 bases, J shed 0 bases, and the junction held 10 bases outside the gene matches. CDR1 and CDR2 from the germline V gene are LNHDA and SQIVND (reference sequence). The CDR3 has 17 amino acids. The CDR3 DNA sequence: TGTGCCAGTATCAGGTCTAGCGGGGCAAGCTCCTACAATGAGCAGTTCTTC. Amino acid sequence: CASIRSSGASSYNEQFF. Filled out from reference TRBV19 and TRBJ2-1, the complete variable domain reads DGGITQSPKYLFRKEGQNVTLSCEQNLNHDAMYWYRQDPGQGLRLIYYSQIVNDFQKGDIAEGYSVSREKKESFPLTVTSAQKNPTAFYLCASIRSSGASSYNEQFFGPGTRLTVL.

The chain joins TRBV7-9 to TRBJ2-5, with D perhaps matching TRBD2 (5 bases). CDR3 length: 14 amino acids. Germline V CDR1 and CDR2: SEHNR, FQNEAQ (reference sequence). The germline V and J ends were trimmed by 2 bases and 1 base, with 8 bases remaining between them. CDR3 coding DNA: TGTGCCAGCAGCTTACCAGCGGTCCAAGAGACCCAGTACTTC. Amino acid sequence: CASSLPAVQETQYF. Based on the CDR3 plus reference TRBV7-9 and TRBJ2-5, the full variable domain is DTGVSQNPRHKITKRGQNVTFRCDPISEHNRLYWYRQTLGQGPEFLTYFQNEAQLEKSRLLSDRFSAERPKGSFSTLEIQRTEQGDSAMYLCASSLPAVQETQYFGPGTRLLVL.

The chain combines TRBV5-1 with TRBJ2-7, with 10 bases matching TRBD1. The germline V gene has CDR1 SGHRS and CDR2 YFSETQ. The CDR3 loop spans 16 amino acids. V was clipped by 4 bases and J by 5 bases; unmatched bases: 12. In nucleotides, the CDR3 is TGCGCCAGCAGCCACTTGCCCGGGACAGGGGAGAACGAGCAGTACTTC. This gives the protein CASSHLPGTGENEQYF.

The table lists this clone with a few counts. The chain has TRBV28 and TRBJ2-7, with D perhaps matching TRBD2 (6 bases). The CDR3 contains 15 residues. Germline values: CDR1 MDHEN, CDR2 SYDVKM. Trimming pared 2 bases from V and 1 base from J, leaving 12 bases between. Here the CDR3 reads CASSLVGLSSYEQYF. The CDR3 coding sequence is TGTGCCAGCAGTTTAGTGGGACTGTCTTCCTACGAGCAGTACTTC.

The chain uses TRBV5-4 and TRBJ2-3, with 9 nucleotides matching TRBD1. Looked up from germline, CDR1 is SGHNT and CDR2 is YYREEE (reference sequence). V was clipped by 4 bases and J by 3 bases; unmatched bases: 3. CDR3 length equals 14 residues. CDR3 sequence (DNA): TGTGCCAGCAGCCCGGACAGGGGAACAGATACGCAGTATTTT. As protein: CASSPDRGTDTQYF.

The chain links TRBV11-2 to TRBJ2-7; 9 bases line up with TRBD2. The CDR3 covers 17 residues. The junction had 9 bases not matched to a gene; V was cut back by 1 base and J by 2 bases. Germline CDR1 reads SGHAT; CDR2 reads FQNNGV. The CDR3: CASSLVAAGGPPYEQYF. The CDR3 coding sequence is TGTGCCAGCAGCTTAGTAGCAGCGGGAGGCCCCCCCTACGAGCAGTACTTC.

This sequence joins TRBV19 and TRBJ2-7; 7 nucleotides match TRBD1. The CDR3 contains 14 residues. Unmatched junction bases numbered 6, after V lost 4 bases and J lost 3 bases. The germline V gene has CDR1 LNHDA and CDR2 SQIVND (reference sequence). This CDR3 reads CASSTPGQSYEQYF. CDR3 coding DNA: TGTGCCAGTAGTACGCCGGGACAGAGCTACGAGCAGTACTTC.

In this sample, this clone turned up a few times. The chain couples TRBV30 to TRBJ2-1; D is undetermined. This CDR3 contains 14 residues. Germline V CDR1 and CDR2: GTSNPN, SVGIG (reference sequence). Trimming took 5 bases from V and 1 from J, leaving 12 bases between them. The CDR3 DNA is TGTGCCTGGCTGTCTCGCGGATCCTACAATGAGCAGTTCTTC. This gives the protein CAWLSRGSYNEQFF.

This rearrangement joins TRBV7-6 to TRBJ2-1, with TRBD2 matching over 7 bases. J gave up 3 bases and V 4 bases, and 9 bases lay outside the gene matches. CDR3 length: 16 amino acids. In germline, CDR1 is SGHVS, CDR2 FNYEAQ. The CDR3 protein is CASSSRPGTNYNEQFF. Written as DNA, the CDR3 is TGTGCCAGCAGCTCACGCCCCGGGACTAACTACAATGAGCAGTTCTTC. Based on the CDR3 plus reference TRBV7-6 and TRBJ2-1, the full variable domain is GAGVSQSPRYKVTKRGQDVALRCDPISGHVSLYWYRQALGQGPEFLTYFNYEAQQDKSGLPNDRFSAERPEGSISTLTIQRTEQRDSAMYRCASSSRPGTNYNEQFFGPGTRLTVL.